This TCR beta chain came from a study of cytomegalovirus exposure and HLA in healthy donors. Study-wide context: Out of approximately 170 million T cells, an earlier analysis found roughly 110 million unique TCR beta sequences in total. Of the donors genotyped, some 400 in all, around 76% fell in the Caucasian-associated ancestry cluster.

The junction had 13 bases not matched to a gene; V was cut back by 0 bases and J by 6 bases. This CDR3 is built from 19 residues. The germline V gene encodes CDR1 LGHNA and CDR2 YNFKEQ. Study results and limitations: Immune exposure data for these donors was limited to CMV serostatus. It was reported in a later analysis that an Asian-associated ancestry cluster showed fewer N-insertions than the 666-donor mean.

This clone was observed a few times. Antigen unknown. With 60 Vbeta and 13 Jbeta primers, the PCR was carried out. Clones were read by immunoSEQ multiplex PCR, and TCRdb kept only the in-frame ones, dropping some. This repertoire shows 100,000 to 140,000 clones, around four fifths found once; its top ten account for 6.5% to 8.5%. Sequenced sample: PBMCs. The V gene is TRBV4-2, the J gene TRBJ2-1; TRBD2 agrees at 11 bases. The source of this sequence is a man between 25 and 39 years old in good health and CMV-seronegative. This CDR3 reads CASSQDPWTSGSGRNEQFF. The CDR3 coding sequence is TGTGCCAGCAGCCAAGATCCCTGGACTAGCGGGTCGGGGCGCAATGAGCAGTTCTTC.